This T cell receptor (beta chain) was sequenced for a study of T-cell reconstitution after alpha-beta-depleted transplantation in children. The V gene's germline CDR1 is LGHDT and CDR2 YNNKEL (reference sequence). V gave up 4 bases and J gave up 5 bases; unmatched junction bases: 5. This CDR3 is 14 amino acids long. Library preparation (for TCRbeta) was performed with unique molecular identifiers. TCRdb passed the PCR reads through MiXCR, listing each CDR3 protein once. This sample has a few hundred thousand distinct CDR3 sequences; approximately 10% occur once, and the top ten carry about 2.3%. The source was PBMCs from the stem cell graft donor, collected from the stem cell graft. This sequence originates from a human donor who donated a stem cell graft to a child with acute lymphoblastic leukemia. The chain combines TRBV3-1 with TRBJ1-5, with TRBD1 matching 7 bases. CDR3: CASSRRQGDQPQHF. The DNA for the CDR3 is TGTGCCAGCAGCCGAAGACAGGGCGATCAGCCCCAGCATTTT. Drawing the rest from reference TRBV3-1 and TRBJ1-5, the complete variable domain is DTAVSQTPKYLVTQMGNDKSIKCEQNLGHDTMYWYKQDSKKFLKIMFSYNNKELIINETVPNRFSPKSPDKAHLNLHINSLELGDSAVYFCASSRRQGDQPQHFGDGTRLSIL.